This T cell receptor (beta chain) emerged from a study of blood T cell repertoires in COVID-19 (dated by TCRdb to 2019 to 2021). General notes on the study: Samples from collaborators originated in the United States, Italy and Spain and spanned both the acute and convalescent phases of COVID-19. Subjects who had been exposed to COVID-19, were actively infected with it, or had recovered from it provided the deeply sampled blood TCRbeta repertoires that made up the dataset. Nearly every sample came with metadata listing a de-identified subject ID, COVID-19 status, age in years and sex. Where HLA class I and class II types were available, the types were taken from metadata supplied by the sample provider, not from assay-based typing. The prospective study material was composed of cDNA or gDNA derived from T cells, B-cell-depleted T cells, or PBMCs. The repertoires were released in a freely available public database meant as a resource for research on the immune response to SARS-CoV-2. Samples were obtained from the ongoing ImmuneRACE study (first 160 participants) and from 950 to 1,500 subjects provided by 6 global collaborators.

TCRbeta CDR3 regions were amplified from genomic DNA using the immunoSEQ Assay, a bias-controlled multiplex PCR. Concerning the study's data processing: The number of nucleated cells in each sample was estimated from the amplification of reference gene primers within the assay. To quantify the absolute abundance of each unique TCRbeta CDR3 rearrangement, sequence reads were collapsed and filtered. For each sample, productive Simpson clonality was calculated by taking the square root of Simpson's diversity index across productive rearrangements. Held by TCRdb, this immuneACCESS table contains in-frame sequences only and omits some clones. Under half of the omission traces to an unresolved V gene where checked; the cause of the rest is unknown. V and J calls and clone size are as listed in that table; D and trimming were resolved from the DNA. In this sample the table shows 200,000 to 300,000 clones, about 90% of which occur a single time. Roughly 0.95% of the sample is taken by the ten largest.

What the study reported, not specific to this receptor: The amount of clinical and demographic metadata varied by source and participant and was provided uncurated.

Enrolling through a virtual design, the prospective study's participants ranged in age from roughly 18 to 95 years and lived across 24 United States geographic areas. In the prospective study, cohorts were assigned on the basis of participant-reported clinical history obtained from a screening survey and a study questionnaire. Exposed participants had been in contact, within 2 weeks of entering the study, with a person who had a PCR-confirmed or clinician-diagnosed case of COVID-19. In the prospective study, mobile phlebotomists collected whole blood, serum and a nasopharyngeal or oropharyngeal swab from each participant. Participants in the prospective study had the option to provide additional blood draws and questionnaires over a roughly 2-month period. Before DNA extraction, blood samples from the prospective study were shipped at room temperature or frozen. Concerning this clone: It lacks a known antigen. Nothing much larger sits one base from this clone, and base qualities are not available.

V drops 9 bases and J drops 4 bases, leaving 8 bases in between. CDR3 length: 12 amino acids, cysteine to phenylalanine. Only CDR3 DNA remains: 36 bases, in frame from the first base. As encoded in the germline V gene, CDR1 is KGHDR while CDR2 is SFDVKD. This chain joins TRBV24-1 to TRBJ2-2; too little of a D gene remains to name it. The TCR comes from a man aged 50-60 years who had been exposed to COVID-19. The sample comprised PBMCs or T cells enriched from blood (not recorded which). CDR3 protein: CATGRSTGELFF. The nucleotide sequence is given as TGTGCCACCGGCAGGTCCACCGGGGAGCTGTTTTTT.